This TCR beta chain was sequenced for a study of Ad26.COV2.S vaccination and SARS-CoV-2 variants. Study-level information: Ad26.COV2.S was injected intramuscularly once or twice, 56 days apart. Study-wide results and limits: Reportedly, spike-specific CD8+ and CD4+ T cell responses achieved substantial breadth once vaccination had taken place. Vaccine and placebo groups showed comparable non-spike TCR breadth.

Trimming pared 4 bases from V and 7 bases from J, leaving 13 bases between. Germline CDR1 is LNHDA and CDR2 is SQIVND (reference sequence). CDR3 length: 14 residues. Treatment: 15 to 20 received Ad26.COV2.S at low or high dose, single or two shots; roughly five received placebo; per-sample allocation not given. On day 63 after the first injection, vaccine and placebo recipients gave samples. This vaccine is an Ad26 vector that expresses the Wuhan-strain SARS-CoV-2 spike. The assay was immunoSEQ multiplex PCR, and TCRdb's table has in-frame clones only and misses some. The sample carries hundreds of thousands of clones, around nine tenths recorded once. Comments on this clone: The antigen is undetermined.

The receptor was isolated from a person aged 18-60 years who received the Ad26.COV2.S COVID-19 vaccine or a placebo. Sequenced material: peripheral blood, taken in a trial of Ad26.COV2.S vaccine versus placebo. The chain is built from TRBV19 and TRBJ1-4; D is perhaps TRBD1 (5 bases). The CDR3 nucleotides are TGTGCCAGTAGTAGCGGGGCACCGCGTGAAAAACTGTTTTTT. Its translation: CASSSGAPREKLFF.